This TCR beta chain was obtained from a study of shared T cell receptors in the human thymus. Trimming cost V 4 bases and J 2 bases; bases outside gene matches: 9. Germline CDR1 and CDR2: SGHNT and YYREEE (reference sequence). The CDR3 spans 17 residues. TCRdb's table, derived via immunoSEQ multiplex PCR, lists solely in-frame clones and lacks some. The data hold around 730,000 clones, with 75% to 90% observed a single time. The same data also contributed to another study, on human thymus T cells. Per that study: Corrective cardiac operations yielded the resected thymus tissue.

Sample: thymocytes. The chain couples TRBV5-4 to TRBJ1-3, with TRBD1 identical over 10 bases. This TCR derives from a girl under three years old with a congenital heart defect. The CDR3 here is CASSPRDRGEAGNTIYF. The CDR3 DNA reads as TGTGCCAGCAGCCCGAGGGACAGGGGAGAAGCTGGAAACACCATATATTTT. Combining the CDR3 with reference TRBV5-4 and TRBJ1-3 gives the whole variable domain ETGVTQSPTHLIKTRGQQVTLRCSSQSGHNTVSWYQQALGQGPQFIFQYYREEENGRGNFPPRFSGLQFPNYSSELNVNALELDDSALYLCASSPRDRGEAGNTIYFGEGSWLTVV.